These T cell receptor beta chains were read from a single sample in a study of response to subunit inactivated influenza vaccine. TCRdb fed the RT-PCR reads into MiXCR, producing one record per CDR3 protein. The sample records about 830,000 distinct CDR3 sequences, 18% being singletons. Sequenced here: PBMCs from blood, sampled less than 6 days after vaccination. Receptor source: a middle-aged man who received an inactivated influenza vaccine. Both conserved end residues are part of each CDR3. The order of the fields is D gene, V gene, clone size, J gene, CDR3 DNA, CDR3 protein. The D gene is left open where the match is weak. Clone sizes are given selectively: once, few, many, or a class where the clone is expanded.

>TRBD1|TRBV5-1|few|TRBJ1-1
TGCGCCAGCAGCTCCTCAGGGGGCCGTAGCGCTGAAGCTTTCTTT
CASSSSGGRSAEAFF
>.|TRBV4-2|few|TRBJ1-2
TGTGCCAGCAGCCGGAGGCACGGAGACGATTATGGCTACACCTTC
CASSRRHGDDYGYTF
>.|TRBV10-3|.|TRBJ2-3
TGTGCCATCATGAACCCTTTCGACCCGATAAGCACAGATACGCAGTATTTT
CAIMNPFDPISTDTQYF
>.|TRBV7-2|.|TRBJ1-2
TGTGCCAGCAGCTTAAGTTGGTACCTTGGACTCAACTATGGCTACACCTTC
CASSLSWYLGLNYGYTF
>TRBD1|TRBV20-1|few|TRBJ2-3
TGCAGTGGACAGGGGAGCACAGATACGCAGTATTTT
CSGQGSTDTQYF
>TRBD1|TRBV6-5|few|TRBJ1-2
TGTGCCAGCAGTTCCCGGGCCGGACAGGGGCTTGGCTACACCTTC
CASSSRAGQGLGYTF
>TRBD1|TRBV6-6|.|TRBJ1-2
TGTGCCAGCAGCCAGGACAGGGGGGTTGGCTACACCTTC
CASSQDRGVGYTF
>TRBD1|TRBV12-3/TRBV12-4|many|TRBJ1-6
TGTGCCAGCAGTTTGACAGGGGGCGGAAATTCACCCCTCCACTTT
CASSLTGGGNSPLHF
>.|TRBV2|.|TRBJ2-5
TGTGCCAGCAACCCAAAGCAAGAGACCCAGTACTTC
CASNPKQETQYF
>.|TRBV20-1|many|TRBJ2-5
TGCAGTGCTAGTCCGGGTGGAGAGACCCAGTACTTC
CSASPGGETQYF
>.|TRBV10-1|.|TRBJ1-1
TGCGCCAGCAGCATGGGTCCGAACACTGAAGCTTTCTTT
CASSMGPNTEAFF
>.|TRBV7-2|.|TRBJ2-7
TGTGCCAGCAGCATCACAGGGTTCGGCGAGCAGTACTTC
CASSITGFGEQYF
>.|TRBV5-1|many|TRBJ1-2
TGCGCCAGCAGCTTGTCTCCCAGCTATGACTATGGCTACACCTTC
CASSLSPSYDYGYTF
>.|TRBV30|.|TRBJ2-7
TGTGCCTGGAGTGTACTCAGGATCCCCGAGCAGTACTTC
CAWSVLRIPEQYF
>TRBD1|TRBV2|few|TRBJ2-1
TGTGCCAGCAGTGAACAGGGGGATCTGTCCTACAATGAGCAGTTCTTC
CASSEQGDLSYNEQFF
>.|TRBV25-1|many|TRBJ2-2
TGTGCCAGCAGTGAGTACACCGGGGAGCTGTTTTTT
CASSEYTGELFF
>.|TRBV30|.|TRBJ2-5
TGTGCCTGGAGCCTTAGAAACTCCGGTGAGACCCAGTACTTC
CAWSLRNSGETQYF
>.|TRBV29-1|many|TRBJ1-2
TGCAGCGTTGAACGTGGCTACACCTTC
CSVERGYTF
>.|TRBV5-1|few|TRBJ2-1
TGCGCCAGCAGCTTGTCACAGGGACGGGATGAGCAGTTCTTC
CASSLSQGRDEQFF
>.|TRBV15|.|TRBJ1-2
TGTGCCACCAGCACCGACACAGTGATTAACTATGGCTACACCTTC
CATSTDTVINYGYTF
>.|TRBV24-1|.|TRBJ2-2
TGTGCCACCAGTGATTCTGCGAACACCGGGGAGCTGTTTTTT
CATSDSANTGELFF
>.|TRBV7-2|many|TRBJ2-7
TGTGCCAGCAGCTTAGTATCTGACTCAAGCTCCTACGAGCAGTACTTC
CASSLVSDSSSYEQYF
>TRBD1|TRBV4-3|many|TRBJ2-7
TGCGCCAGCAGCCAAGCACAGGGGTACGAGCAGTACTTC
CASSQAQGYEQYF
>TRBD1|TRBV3-1|few|TRBJ1-6
TGTGCCAGCAGCCGAGGGACAGTCAATTCACCCCTCCACTTT
CASSRGTVNSPLHF
>.|TRBV28|.|TRBJ1-3
TGTGCCAGCAGTGCGGGCAGGACTAGCGTTGGAAACACCATATATTTT
CASSAGRTSVGNTIYF
>.|TRBV2|once|TRBJ1-2
TGTGCCAGCAGTGAACATGCCCTCTATGGCTACACCTTC
CASSEHALYGYTF
>.|TRBV20-1|many|TRBJ2-5
TGCAGCGCAAAAGGGGTTGGGGCAGAGACCCAGTACTTC
CSAKGVGAETQYF
>TRBD2|TRBV4-2|.|TRBJ2-3
TGTGCCAGCAGCCAAGAACTGACTAGCGGCACAGATACGCAGTATTTT
CASSQELTSGTDTQYF
>.|TRBV7-8|few|TRBJ2-6
TGTGCCAGCAGCTTAGCGGGCAGGGGAGGATCTGGGGCCAACGTCCTGACTTTC
CASSLAGRGGSGANVLTF
>.|TRBV3-1|few|TRBJ1-2
TGTGCCAGCAGCCAAGATTGGCGGGTTGGCTACACCTTC
CASSQDWRVGYTF
>TRBD2|TRBV9|.|TRBJ2-2
TGTGCCAGCAGCGGGGGGACTAGCGGGATTGTCGGGGAGCTGTTTTTT
CASSGGTSGIVGELFF